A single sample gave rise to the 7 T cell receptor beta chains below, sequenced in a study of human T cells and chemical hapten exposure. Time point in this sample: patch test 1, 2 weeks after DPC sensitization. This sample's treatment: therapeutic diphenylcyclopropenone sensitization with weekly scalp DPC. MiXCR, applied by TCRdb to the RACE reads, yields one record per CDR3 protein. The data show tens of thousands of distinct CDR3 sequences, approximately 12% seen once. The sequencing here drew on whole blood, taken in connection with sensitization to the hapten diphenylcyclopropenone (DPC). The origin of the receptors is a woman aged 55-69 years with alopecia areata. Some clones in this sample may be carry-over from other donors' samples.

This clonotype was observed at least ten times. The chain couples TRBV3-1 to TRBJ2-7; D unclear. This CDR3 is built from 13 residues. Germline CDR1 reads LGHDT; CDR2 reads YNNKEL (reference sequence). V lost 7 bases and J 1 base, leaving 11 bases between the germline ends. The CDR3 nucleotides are TGTGCCAGCAAACCCCTATATTCCTACGAGCAGTACTTC. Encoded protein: CASKPLYSYEQYF.

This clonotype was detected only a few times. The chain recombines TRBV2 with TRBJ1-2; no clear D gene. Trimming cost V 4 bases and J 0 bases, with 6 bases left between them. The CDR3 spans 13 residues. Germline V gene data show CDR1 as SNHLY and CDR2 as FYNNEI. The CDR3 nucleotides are TGTGCCAGCAGTGCCGGGACTAACTATGGCTACACCTTC. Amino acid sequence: CASSAGTNYGYTF. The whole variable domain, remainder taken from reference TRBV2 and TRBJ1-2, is EPEVTQTPSHQVTQMGQEVILRCVPISNHLYFYWYRQILGQKVEFLVSFYNNEISEKSEIFDDQFSVERPDGSNFTLKIRSTKLEDSAMYFCASSAGTNYGYTFGSGTRLTVV.

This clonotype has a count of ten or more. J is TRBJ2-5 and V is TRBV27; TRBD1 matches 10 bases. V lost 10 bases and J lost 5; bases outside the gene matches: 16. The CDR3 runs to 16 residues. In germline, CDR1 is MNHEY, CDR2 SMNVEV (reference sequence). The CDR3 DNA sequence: TGTGCCACAAGGGTCGACAGGGGGCGGAGGTCGGAGACCCAGTACTTC. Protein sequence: CATRVDRGRRSETQYF.

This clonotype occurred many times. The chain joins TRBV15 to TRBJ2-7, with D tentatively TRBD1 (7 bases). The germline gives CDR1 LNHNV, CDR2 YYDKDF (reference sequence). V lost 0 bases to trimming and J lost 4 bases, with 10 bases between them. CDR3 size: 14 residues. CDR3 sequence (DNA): TGTGCCACCAGCAGAGACAGGGGGGCGTACGAGCAGTACTTC. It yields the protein CATSRDRGAYEQYF.

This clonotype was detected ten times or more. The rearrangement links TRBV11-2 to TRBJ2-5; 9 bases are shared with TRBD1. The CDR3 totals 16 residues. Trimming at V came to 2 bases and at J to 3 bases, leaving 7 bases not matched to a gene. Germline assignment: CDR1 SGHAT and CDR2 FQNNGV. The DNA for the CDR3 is TGTGCCAGCAGCTTAAACCCCGGACAGGGGAAAGAGACCCAGTACTTC. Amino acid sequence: CASSLNPGQGKETQYF.

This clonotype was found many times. CDR3 bases: TGCGCCAGCAGCCACTGGGACAGGTCAACTTCGGGCTACACCTTC. Its translation: CASSHWDRSTSGYTF. V and J are TRBV5-1 and TRBJ1-2; TRBD1 aligns across 8 bases. V was pared by 4 bases and J by 8 bases, with 13 bases of the junction left unmatched. From germline, CDR1 is SGHRS and CDR2 YFSETQ. CDR3 length: 15 amino acids.

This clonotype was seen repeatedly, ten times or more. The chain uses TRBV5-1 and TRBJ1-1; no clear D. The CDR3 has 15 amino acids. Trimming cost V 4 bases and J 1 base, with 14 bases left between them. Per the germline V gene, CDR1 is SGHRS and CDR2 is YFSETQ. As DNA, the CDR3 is TGCGCCAGCAGCATTACGGCAGGAAAGAACACTGAAGCTTTCTTT. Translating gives CASSITAGKNTEAFF. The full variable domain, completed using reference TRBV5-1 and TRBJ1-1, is KAGVTQTPRYLIKTRGQQVTLSCSPISGHRSVSWYQQTPGQGLQFLFEYFSETQRNKGNFPGRFSGRQFSNSRSEMNVSTLELGDSALYLCASSITAGKNTEAFFGQGTRLTVV.